The 25 T cell receptor beta chains in this list originate from one sample, sequenced in a study of breast tumors, draining lymph nodes, adjacent tissues. MiXCR, run by TCRdb on the multiplex PCR reads, gives a single entry per CDR3 protein. The sample holds fewer than 200,000 distinct CDR3 sequences, 30% to 35% seen once. Axillary draining lymph nodes of breast cancer patients supplied the node samples. Material for sequencing was axillary lymph node tissue. These receptors were taken from a female donor with breast cancer. Some clones in this sample may be carry-over from other donors' samples.

There are many counts of this clonotype. The CDR3 DNA is TGTGCCAGCAACCCTAGCGGAGAACACACCGGGGAGCTGTTTTTT. Translating it yields CASNPSGEHTGELFF. This chain uses TRBV2 with TRBJ2-2; TRBD2 agrees at 7 bases. The length of the CDR3 is 15 residues. V lost 7 bases to trimming and J lost 3 bases; unmatched junction nucleotides: 8. Germline values: CDR1 SNHLY, CDR2 FYNNEI.

This clonotype appeared many times. This chain links TRBV19 with TRBJ1-6; D unresolved. This CDR3 contains 15 residues. With 5 bases removed from V and 9 bases from J, the gap between germline ends came to 17 bases. Germline assignment: CDR1 LNHDA and CDR2 SQIVND (reference sequence). The CDR3 is CASSPRAAGGSPLHF. CDR3 DNA: TGTGCCAGTAGTCCCCGGGCGGCCGGAGGTTCACCCCTCCACTTT.

This clonotype was found a few times. A much larger clone lies a single base off, so this may be a read error. V is TRBV20-1 and J is TRBJ1-2, with 7 bases identical to TRBD1. J lost 4 bases, V lost 2 bases, and 10 bases had no gene match. This CDR3 spans 15 amino acids. CDR1 is DFQATT, CDR2 SNEGSKA, per germline (reference sequence). The CDR3 sequence: CSARPQGGKAYGYTF. The CDR3 DNA follows: TGCAGTGCTAGACCCCAGGGGGGTAAGGCCTATGGCTACACCTTC.

In nucleotides, the CDR3 is TGCGCCAGCAACGTGGGACAGGGAGACTATGGCTACACCTTC. Translated: CASNVGQGDYGYTF. V and J are TRBV5-1 and TRBJ1-2; TRBD1 agrees at 9 bases. CDR3 size: 14 residues. J lost 3 bases, V lost 6 bases, and 6 bases had no gene match. Germline V gene lookup returns CDR1 SGHRS and CDR2 YFSETQ. Filled out from reference TRBV5-1 and TRBJ1-2, the complete variable domain reads KAGVTQTPRYLIKTRGQQVTLSCSPISGHRSVSWYQQTPGQGLQFLFEYFSETQRNKGNFPGRFSGRQFSNSRSEMNVSTLELGDSALYLCASNVGQGDYGYTFGSGTRLTVV.

This clonotype was observed many times. This rearrangement joins TRBV7-2 to TRBJ2-3; 7 nucleotides line up with TRBD2. The CDR3 is 13 amino acids. The trim removed 6 bases at V and 5 bases at J, leaving 5 bases unmatched. Germline lookup yields CDR1 SGHTA and CDR2 FQGNSA. CDR3 sequence: CASRWDYGDTQYF. The CDR3 DNA is TGTGCCAGCAGATGGGACTATGGAGATACGCAGTATTTT.

Turning to this clonotype: A single base separates this from a much larger clone, so it may be a read error. Likely a read error: the CDR3 ends without its conserved phenylalanine or tryptophan. For the CDR3, the DNA is TGTGCCAGCAGTTACCGCAGGGGTAACTACGAGCAGTACATC. Its protein is CASSYRRGNYEQYI. This chain joins TRBV6-5 and TRBJ2-7; maybe TRBD1 (6 bases). The CDR3 is made up of 14 amino acids. Trimming removed 2 bases at V and 3 bases at J, with 11 bases between. Germline CDR1 reads MNHEY; CDR2 reads SVGAGI.

The V call is TRBV24-1, the J call TRBJ2-6; 9 bases agree with TRBD1. In germline, CDR1 is KGHDR, CDR2 SFDVKD. This CDR3 is 19 amino acids long. Losses at the gene ends were 4 bases for V and 0 bases for J; bases not matched to a gene: 9. The CDR3 is CATSDRGQGRLSGANVLTF. In DNA, the CDR3 is TGTGCCACCAGTGACCGGGGACAGGGAAGGCTCTCTGGGGCCAACGTCCTGACTTTC.

This clonotype showed up many times. The rearrangement joins TRBV24-1 to TRBJ2-5, with D possibly matching TRBD1 (6 bases). CDR3 length: 14 residues. V was cut by 3 bases and J by 3 bases, with 10 bases left in between. CDR1 is KGHDR and CDR2 is SFDVKD in the germline V gene. The CDR3 DNA follows: TGTGCCACCAGTGATCGGACAGCAGAAGAGACCCAGTACTTC. Translating it yields CATSDRTAEETQYF.

This sequence joins TRBV7-8 and TRBJ1-1, with D tentatively TRBD1 (6 bases). CDR3 size: 14 residues. The germline gives CDR1 SGHVS, CDR2 FQNEAQ. Trimming took off 2 bases at V and 1 base at J, with 8 bases between the two ends. For the CDR3, the DNA is TGTGCCAGCAGCTTATACAGGGAGAACACTGAAGCTTTCTTT. Residues: CASSLYRENTEAFF.

This clonotype was picked up many times. The rearrangement uses TRBV10-3 and TRBJ2-2; perhaps TRBD2 as D (6 bases). Trimming cost V 5 bases and J 1 base, with 11 bases left between them. This CDR3 is built from 15 residues. Germline values: CDR1 ENHRY, CDR2 SYGVKD. The DNA of the CDR3 is TGTGCCATCAGTTCCGGGACTTTGAACACCGGGGAGCTGTTTTTT. Protein sequence: CAISSGTLNTGELFF.

The chain uses TRBV11-2 and TRBJ2-1; 11 nucleotides align to TRBD2. Germline CDR1 reads SGHAT; CDR2 reads FQNNGV. CDR3 size: 17 residues. V lost 1 base, J lost 4 bases, and 6 bases stayed unmatched. The CDR3 DNA is TGTGCCAGCAGCTTAGTAGCGGGGGGGCCCTCGTACAATGAGCAGTTCTTC. Translated, it gives CASSLVAGGPSYNEQFF.

This clonotype was picked up a small number of times. The rearrangement uses TRBV27 and TRBJ2-1, with TRBD2 identical over 8 bases. V was clipped by 5 bases and J by 14 bases; unmatched bases: 8. Per the germline V gene, CDR1 is MNHEY and CDR2 is SMNVEV (reference sequence). The CDR3 has 12 residues. CDR3 DNA sequence: TGTGCCAGCAGTCCAGGTAGCGGGAAGGAGTTCTTC. It encodes CASSPGSGKEFF.

This clonotype was detected many times. CDR3 nucleotide sequence: TGCAGCGTTGAAGTAAATGGGGAAACCTATGGCTACACCTTC. This sequence encodes CSVEVNGETYGYTF. The rearrangement joins TRBV29-1 to TRBJ1-2; D call uncertain. From germline, CDR1 is SQVTM and CDR2 ANQGSEA. This CDR3 spans 14 amino acids. Trimming stripped 1 base from V and 4 bases from J, with 13 bases between.

The sample holds many counts of this clonotype. V and J are TRBV18 and TRBJ1-6, with 9 bases identical to TRBD1. The germline gives CDR1 KGHSH, CDR2 LQKENI. J gave up 7 bases and V 6 bases, and 10 bases lay outside the gene matches. The CDR3 loop spans 16 amino acids. CDR3 sequence reads: CASSPYRGLGNSPLHF. CDR3 bases: TGTGCCAGCTCTCCCTACAGGGGGCTTGGGAATTCACCCCTCCACTTT.

The rearrangement joins TRBV5-4 to TRBJ2-6; 11 nucleotides match TRBD2. The CDR3 loop spans 19 amino acids. The germline CDR1 and CDR2 sequences are SGHNT and YYREEE (reference sequence). Germline trimming cut 0 bases from V and 5 bases from J; bases unmatched to any gene: 10. The CDR3 sequence: CASSLARLAGGPWANVLTF. CDR3 coding DNA: TGTGCCAGCAGCTTGGCCCGGTTAGCGGGAGGGCCTTGGGCCAACGTCCTGACTTTC.

In this sample, this clonotype turned up many times. The chain employs TRBV7-9 and TRBJ1-5; the D gene is possibly TRBD1 (5 bases). V dropped 2 bases and J dropped 3 bases, with 8 bases sitting between them. This CDR3 spans 14 amino acids. Germline loops: CDR1 SEHNR, CDR2 FQNEAQ (reference sequence). The CDR3 DNA sequence: TGTGCCAGCAGCTTACCAGGGTTCAATCAGCCCCAGCATTTT. Its protein is CASSLPGFNQPQHF.

This clonotype was detected ten times or more. The V gene is TRBV24-1, the J gene TRBJ2-3; 8 bases line up with TRBD1. This CDR3 region has 16 residues. The J segment lost 7 bases and the V segment lost 3 bases, leaving 11 bases of the junction unmatched. Germline V gene data show CDR1 as KGHDR and CDR2 as SFDVKD. The CDR3 DNA is TGTGCCACCAGTGATCCTCGGACAGGGAGAGGGAATACGCAGTATTTT. Protein: CATSDPRTGRGNTQYF.

The genes are TRBV20-1 and TRBJ2-7, with 12 nucleotides matching TRBD2. Germline CDR1 is DFQATT and CDR2 is SNEGSKA (reference sequence). The CDR3 is 13 residues long. The V and J ends lost 6 bases and 10 bases, in that order; junction bases with no gene match: 10. The CDR3 is CSALGLAGYAQYF. The DNA for the CDR3 is TGCAGTGCCCTAGGACTAGCGGGGTACGCCCAGTACTTC.

This clonotype was counted many times. This rearrangement joins TRBV14 to TRBJ2-7; 7 bases line up with TRBD1. V gave up 0 bases and J gave up 0 bases; unmatched junction bases: 2. CDR1 SGHDN and CDR2 FVKESK come from the germline V gene. This CDR3 spans 15 amino acids. For the CDR3, the DNA is TGTGCCAGCAGCCAAGAGGGGGACAGCTCCTACGAGCAGTACTTC. Protein product: CASSQEGDSSYEQYF.

This clonotype was recorded many times. The chain carries TRBV7-8 and TRBJ2-5, with D uncertain. The V and J ends lost 1 base and 1 base respectively, with 13 bases between them. The CDR3 is made up of 16 amino acids. In germline, CDR1 is SGHVS, CDR2 FQNEAQ. The CDR3, as DNA: TGTGCCAGCAGCTTAGTAATCGGTTGGATCCAAGAGACCCAGTACTTC. Protein product: CASSLVIGWIQETQYF.

This clonotype showed up just once. The germline gene is not matched at one end of the junction; a read error may be the cause. The chain has TRBV14 and TRBJ2-3, with TRBD1 matching over 8 bases. The germline CDR1 and CDR2 sequences are SGHDN and FVKESK. The CDR3 sequence is 15 residues long. The CDR3 here is CASSQRQGTRDKERF. For the CDR3, the DNA is TGTGCCAGCAGCCAACGACAGGGGACCCGGGACAAAGAACGTTTT. The full variable domain, with the rest looked up from reference TRBV14 and TRBJ2-3, is EAGVTQFPSHSVIEKGQTVTLRCDPISGHDNLYWYRRVMGKEIKFLLHFVKESKQDESGMPNNRFLAERTGGTYSTLKVQPAELEDSGVYFCASSQRQGTRDKERFGPGTRLTVL.

The count of this clonotype is one. This chain links TRBV20-1 with TRBJ2-5, with 13 bases fitting TRBD2. This CDR3 spans 15 amino acids. Losses at the gene ends were 6 bases for V and 11 bases for J; bases not matched to a gene: 15. Per the germline V gene, CDR1 is DFQATT and CDR2 is SNEGSKA (reference sequence). DNA for the CDR3: TGCAGTGCAACTAGCGGGAGGGGGGTCACAGATGCGCAGTACTTC. Translating it yields CSATSGRGVTDAQYF.

This clonotype was picked up many times. The chain employs TRBV2 and TRBJ1-2, with 8 bases that match TRBD1. Looked up from germline, CDR1 is SNHLY and CDR2 is FYNNEI. The V and J ends lost 4 bases and 8 bases, in that order; junction bases with no gene match: 6. This CDR3 is 13 amino acids long. The CDR3: CASSGQGPRGYTF. CDR3 nucleotides: TGTGCCAGCAGTGGACAGGGGCCGCGGGGCTACACCTTC.

This clonotype appeared once. The V gene is TRBV11-2, the J gene TRBJ2-5; the match to TRBD2 covers 10 bases. After removal of 2 bases from V and 6 bases from J, the junction contained 6 bases not matched to a gene. This CDR3 comprises 15 residues. Germline V gene data show CDR1 as SGHAT and CDR2 as FQNNGV. The CDR3 DNA follows: TGTGCCAGCAGCTTACCCCTAGCGGGGGCGAAGACCCAGTACTTC. Its protein is CASSLPLAGAKTQYF. The full variable domain, completed using reference TRBV11-2 and TRBJ2-5, is EAGVAQSPRYKIIEKRQSVAFWCNPISGHATLYWYQQILGQGPKLLIQFQNNGVVDDSQLPKDRFSAERLKGVDSTLKIQPAKLEDSAVYLCASSLPLAGAKTQYFGPGTRLLVL.

This clonotype was seen many times. The chain has TRBV12-3 or TRBV12-4 and TRBJ1-5, with D possibly TRBD1 on 6 matching bases. The V and J ends lost 3 bases and 3 bases respectively, with 15 bases between them. The CDR3 covers 16 residues. The CDR3 protein is CASSFGRGGDNQPQHF. The CDR3 DNA sequence: TGTGCCAGCAGTTTTGGGCGAGGGGGAGACAATCAGCCCCAGCATTTT.